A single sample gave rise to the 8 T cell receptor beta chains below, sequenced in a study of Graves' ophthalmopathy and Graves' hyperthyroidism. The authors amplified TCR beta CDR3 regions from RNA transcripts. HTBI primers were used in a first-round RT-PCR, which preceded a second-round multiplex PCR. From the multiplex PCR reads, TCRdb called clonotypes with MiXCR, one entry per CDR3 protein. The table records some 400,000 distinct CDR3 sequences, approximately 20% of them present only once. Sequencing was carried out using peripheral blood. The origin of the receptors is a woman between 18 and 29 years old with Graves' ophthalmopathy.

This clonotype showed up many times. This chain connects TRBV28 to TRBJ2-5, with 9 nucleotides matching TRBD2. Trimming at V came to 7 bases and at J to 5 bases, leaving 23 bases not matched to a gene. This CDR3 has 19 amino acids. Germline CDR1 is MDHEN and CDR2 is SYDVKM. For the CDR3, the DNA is TGTGCCAGCACCCAACTAAAGGTGGCGGGAGGGCCCTTAGGGGAGACCCAGTACTTC. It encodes CASTQLKVAGGPLGETQYF.

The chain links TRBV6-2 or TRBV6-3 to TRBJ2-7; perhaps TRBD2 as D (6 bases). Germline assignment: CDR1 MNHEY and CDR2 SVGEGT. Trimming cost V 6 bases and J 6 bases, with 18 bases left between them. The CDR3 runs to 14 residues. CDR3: CASRTLGRTTEQYF. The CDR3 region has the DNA TGTGCCAGCAGGACCCTTGGACGGACTACCGAGCAGTACTTC.

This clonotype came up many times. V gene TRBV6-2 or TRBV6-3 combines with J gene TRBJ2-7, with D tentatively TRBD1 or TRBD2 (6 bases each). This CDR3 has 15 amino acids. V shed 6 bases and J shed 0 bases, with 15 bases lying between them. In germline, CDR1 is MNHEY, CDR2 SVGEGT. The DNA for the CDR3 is TGTGCCAGCAGCACCACAGGGAGGCTCTCCTACGAGCAGTACTTC. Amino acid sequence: CASSTTGRLSYEQYF.

CDR3 in amino acids: CASSSVGTSGRSEQYF. The CDR3, as DNA: TGTGCCAGCAGTTCCGTAGGGACTAGCGGGAGAAGCGAGCAGTACTTC. The chain is built from TRBV6-5 and TRBJ2-7, with 14 bases identical to TRBD2. This CDR3 has 16 amino acids. Germline values: CDR1 MNHEY, CDR2 SVGAGI. J gave up 6 bases and V 4 bases, and 8 bases lay outside the gene matches.

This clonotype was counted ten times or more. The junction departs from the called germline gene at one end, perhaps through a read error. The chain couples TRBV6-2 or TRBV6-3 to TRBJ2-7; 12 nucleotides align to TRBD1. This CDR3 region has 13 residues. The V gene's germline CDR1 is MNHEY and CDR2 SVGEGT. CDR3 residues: CASILRDRGRGNF. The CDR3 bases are TGTGCCAGCATCCTCCGGGACAGGGGGCGTGGGAACTTC.

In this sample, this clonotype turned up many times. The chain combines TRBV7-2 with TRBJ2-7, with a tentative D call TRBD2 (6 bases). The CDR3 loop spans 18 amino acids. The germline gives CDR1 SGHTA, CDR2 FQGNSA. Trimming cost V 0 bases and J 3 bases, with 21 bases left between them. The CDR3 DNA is TGTGCCAGCAGCTTAGCCCCCGGGTCCCTAGCGCCCTACTACGAGCAGTACTTC. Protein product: CASSLAPGSLAPYYEQYF.

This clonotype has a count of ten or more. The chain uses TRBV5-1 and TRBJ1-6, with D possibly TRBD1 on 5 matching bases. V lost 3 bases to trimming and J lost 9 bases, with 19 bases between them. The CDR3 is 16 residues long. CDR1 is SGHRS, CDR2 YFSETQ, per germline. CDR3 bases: TGCGCCAGCAGCTCACCCGCTAACGGGGGGTTTTCACCCCTCCACTTT. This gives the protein CASSSPANGGFSPLHF. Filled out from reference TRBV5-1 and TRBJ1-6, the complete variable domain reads KAGVTQTPRYLIKTRGQQVTLSCSPISGHRSVSWYQQTPGQGLQFLFEYFSETQRNKGNFPGRFSGRQFSNSRSEMNVSTLELGDSALYLCASSSPANGGFSPLHFGNGTRLTVT.

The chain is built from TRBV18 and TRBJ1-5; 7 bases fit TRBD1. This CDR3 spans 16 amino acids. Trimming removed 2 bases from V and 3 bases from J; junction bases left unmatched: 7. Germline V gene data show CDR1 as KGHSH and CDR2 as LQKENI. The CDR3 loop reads CASSPRDSLFNQPQHF. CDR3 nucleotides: TGTGCCAGCTCACCAAGGGACAGCCTATTCAATCAGCCCCAGCATTTT.